The 6 T cell receptor beta chains below come from one sample, sequenced in a study of blood T cell repertoires in COVID-19. Some clones are missing from TCRdb's copy, which holds only in-frame ones; the method was immunoSEQ multiplex PCR. Among 220,000 or so clones listed, 75% to 90% were seen once. Sequenced input: PBMCs or T cells enriched from blood (not recorded which). Every receptor here comes from a woman between 18 and 29 years old in a cohort exposed to, infected with or recovered from COVID-19 (not recorded which).

The chain carries TRBV4-1 and TRBJ1-5; D gene uncertain. The V gene lost 0 bases and the J gene lost 5 bases, with 5 bases spanning the gap. The germline V gene has CDR1 MGHRA and CDR2 YSYEKL. CDR3 length equals 13 residues. For the CDR3, the DNA is TGCGCCAGCAGCCAAGACCCTCATCAGCCCCAGCATTTT. Translating gives CASSQDPHQPQHF.

The V gene is TRBV30, the J gene TRBJ2-5; D not certain. This CDR3 has 12 amino acids. Between the trimmed V and J ends, which lost 1 base and 3 bases, there was a span of 6 bases. The germline V gene encodes CDR1 GTSNPN and CDR2 SVGIG (reference sequence). The CDR3 spells CAWSDFEETQYF. CDR3 coding DNA: TGTGCCTGGAGTGACTTTGAAGAGACCCAGTACTTC.

The V gene is TRBV7-3, the J gene TRBJ2-7; D is uncertain. This CDR3 is built from 14 residues. Germline values: CDR1 SGHTA, CDR2 FQGTGA. V was pared by 4 bases and J by 0 bases, with 10 bases between. CDR3: CASSSTPSSYEQYF. CDR3 nucleotide sequence: TGTGCCAGCAGCTCGACACCGAGCTCCTACGAGCAGTACTTC. Full variable domain (rest looked up from reference TRBV7-3 and TRBJ2-7): GAGVSQTPSNKVTEKGKYVELRCDPISGHTALYWYRQSLGQGPEFLIYFQGTGAADDSGLPNDRFFAVRPEGSVSTLKIQRTERGDSAVYLCASSSTPSSYEQYFGPGTRLTVT.

This chain joins TRBV19 and TRBJ2-3; 16 nucleotides line up with TRBD2. This CDR3 has 18 residues. The V and J ends lost 6 bases and 4 bases, in that order; junction bases with no gene match: 10. Germline V CDR1 and CDR2: LNHDA, SQIVND (reference sequence). The CDR3, as DNA: TGTGCCAGTAGCATCATCCCGGGACTAGCGGGGGGGCCAGATACGCAGTATTTT. Protein product: CASSIIPGLAGGPDTQYF.

This chain uses TRBV4-1 with TRBJ1-2; D is unresolved. The CDR3 is made up of 12 amino acids. CDR1 and CDR2 (germline): MGHRA, YSYEKL. V was cut by 1 base and J by 8 bases, with 8 bases left in between. Written as DNA, the CDR3 is TGCGCCAGCAGCCAAGCCCGGTGGGGCTACACCTTC. Residues: CASSQARWGYTF.

Remarks on this clone: Other DNA variants within this sample encode the same CDR3. The chain links TRBV3-1 (or the pseudogene TRBV3-2) to TRBJ2-2; the D gene is possibly TRBD1 (5 bases). The germline gives CDR1 LGHDT, CDR2 YNNKEL (reference sequence). CDR3 length equals 14 residues. Trimming took off 3 bases at V and 2 bases at J, with 7 bases between the two ends. The CDR3 here is CASSQGHNTGELFF. The CDR3 DNA sequence: TGTGCCAGCAGCCAGGGGCATAACACCGGGGAGCTGTTTTTT.